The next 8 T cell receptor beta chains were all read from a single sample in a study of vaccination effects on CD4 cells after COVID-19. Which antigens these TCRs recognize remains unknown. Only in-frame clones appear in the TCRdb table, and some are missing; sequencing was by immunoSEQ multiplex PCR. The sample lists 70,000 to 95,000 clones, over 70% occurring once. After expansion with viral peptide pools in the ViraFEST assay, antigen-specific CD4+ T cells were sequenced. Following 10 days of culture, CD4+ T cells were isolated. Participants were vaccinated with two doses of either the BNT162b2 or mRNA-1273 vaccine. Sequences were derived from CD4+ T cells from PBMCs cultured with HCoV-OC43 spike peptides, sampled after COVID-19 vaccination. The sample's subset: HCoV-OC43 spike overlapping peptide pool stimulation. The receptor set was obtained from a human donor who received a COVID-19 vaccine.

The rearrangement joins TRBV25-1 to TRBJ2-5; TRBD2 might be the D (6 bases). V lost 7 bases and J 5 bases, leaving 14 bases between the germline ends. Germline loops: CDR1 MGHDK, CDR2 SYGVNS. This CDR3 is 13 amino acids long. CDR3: CASTIGRGETQYF. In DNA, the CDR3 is TGTGCCAGCACCATCGGGCGGGGTGAGACCCAGTACTTC.

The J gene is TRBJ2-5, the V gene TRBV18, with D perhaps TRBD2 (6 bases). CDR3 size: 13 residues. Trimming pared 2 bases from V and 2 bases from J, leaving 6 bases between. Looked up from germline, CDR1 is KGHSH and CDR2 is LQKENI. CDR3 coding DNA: TGTGCCAGCTCACCAGGGACTCAAGAGACCCAGTACTTC. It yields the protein CASSPGTQETQYF. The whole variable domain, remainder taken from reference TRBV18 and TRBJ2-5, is NAGVMQNPRHLVRRRGQEARLRCSPMKGHSHVYWYRQLPEEGLKFMVYLQKENIIDESGMPKERFSAEFPKEGPSILRIQQVVRGDSAAYFCASSPGTQETQYFGPGTRLLVL.

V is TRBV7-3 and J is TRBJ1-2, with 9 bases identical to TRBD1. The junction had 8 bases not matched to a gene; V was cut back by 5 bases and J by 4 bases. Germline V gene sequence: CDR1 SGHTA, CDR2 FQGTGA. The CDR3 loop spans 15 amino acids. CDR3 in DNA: TGTGCCAGCAGCCCCGGGACAGGGATCTCCTATGGCTACACCTTC. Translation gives CASSPGTGISYGYTF.

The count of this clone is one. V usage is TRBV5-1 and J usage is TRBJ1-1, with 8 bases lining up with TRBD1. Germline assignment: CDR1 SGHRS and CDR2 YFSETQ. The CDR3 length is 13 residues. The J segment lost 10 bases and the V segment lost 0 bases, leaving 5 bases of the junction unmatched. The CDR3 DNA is TGCGCCAGCAGCTTGGGACAGGGGAGTGCAGCTTTCTTT. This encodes CASSLGQGSAAFF.

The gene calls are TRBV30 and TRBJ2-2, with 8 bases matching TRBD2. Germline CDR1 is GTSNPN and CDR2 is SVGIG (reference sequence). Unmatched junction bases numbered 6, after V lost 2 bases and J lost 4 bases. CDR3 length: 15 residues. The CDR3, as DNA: TGTGCCTGGAGTAGGGGGACTAGTAGCACCGGGGAGCTGTTTTTT. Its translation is CAWSRGTSSTGELFF.

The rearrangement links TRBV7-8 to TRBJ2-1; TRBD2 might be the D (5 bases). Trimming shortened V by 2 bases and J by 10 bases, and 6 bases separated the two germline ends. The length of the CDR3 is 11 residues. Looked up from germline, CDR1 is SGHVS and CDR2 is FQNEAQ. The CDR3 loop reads CASSLRREQFF. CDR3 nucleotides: TGTGCCAGCAGCTTACGGAGGGAGCAGTTCTTC. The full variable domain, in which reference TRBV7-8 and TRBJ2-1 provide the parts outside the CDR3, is GAGVSQSPRYKVAKRGQDVALRCDPISGHVSLFWYQQALGQGPEFLTYFQNEAQLDKSGLPSDRFFAERPEGSVSTLKIQRTQQEDSAVYLCASSLRREQFFGPGTRLTVL.

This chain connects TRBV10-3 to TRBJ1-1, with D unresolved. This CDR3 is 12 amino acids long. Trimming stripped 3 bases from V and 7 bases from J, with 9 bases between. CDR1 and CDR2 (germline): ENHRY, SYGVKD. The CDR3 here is CAISDPHDEAFF. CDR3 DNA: TGTGCCATCAGTGACCCCCACGATGAAGCTTTCTTT.

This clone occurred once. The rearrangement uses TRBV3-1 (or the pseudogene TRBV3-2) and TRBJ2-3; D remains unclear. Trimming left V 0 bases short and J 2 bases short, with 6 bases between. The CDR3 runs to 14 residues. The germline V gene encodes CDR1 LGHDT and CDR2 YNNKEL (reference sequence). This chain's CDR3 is CASSQEQITDTQYF. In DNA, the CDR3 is TGTGCCAGCAGCCAAGAGCAGATCACAGATACGCAGTATTTT.